This T cell receptor beta chain comes out of a study of blood T cell repertoires in COVID-19. Per the original methods: Using reference gene primer amplification, nucleated cell counts were estimated. This table comes from immunoSEQ multiplex PCR, and its TCRdb copy is limited to in-frame clones, with some not included. Clone size and the V and J calls come from that table; the DNA yielded D and trimming. The sample contains 130,000 or so clones, around 82% of which appear only once. The CDR3 contains 13 residues. V lost 3 bases to trimming and J lost 5 bases, with 8 bases between them. Germline V CDR1 and CDR2: ENHRY, SYGVKD.

Sequencing was done on a sample of peripheral blood. The chain combines TRBV10-3 with TRBJ2-1, with D unresolved. This clonotype was obtained from an elderly man with active or convalescent COVID-19. Here the CDR3 reads CAISDGSHNEQFF. In nucleotides, the CDR3 is TGTGCCATCAGTGACGGGTCCCACAATGAGCAGTTCTTC.